These T cell receptor beta chains were read from a single sample in a study of T cell responses to AZD1222 COVID-19 vaccine. Assay used: immunoSEQ multiplex PCR; TCRdb lists only in-frame clones, some missing. The profile shows about 74,000 clones, about nine tenths of them singletons. The sequencing used peripheral blood, collected on day 0 of AZD1222 vaccination. The source of these receptors is an adult in good health. Each CDR3 is given with its conserved first and last residue. The D gene is left open where the match is weak. Clone size, where shown, is once, few, many, or a class for clones that have expanded.

>TRBV7-2|TRBD2|-|TRBJ2-1
TGTGCCAGCAGCTTGGACAGCGGGGGGATCTATGAGCAGTTCTTC
CASSLDSGGIYEQFF
>TRBV6-5|TRBD1|-|TRBJ1-6
TGTGCCAGCAGTTACTCGGGGACAGCGTCACCCCTCCACTTT
CASSYSGTASPLHF
>TRBV9|-|-|TRBJ2-3
TGTGCCAGCAGCGTCGGGGGAGGTCTTGCAGATACGCAGTATTTT
CASSVGGGLADTQYF
>TRBV28|-|-|TRBJ2-3
TGTGCCAGCAGTTTTCTCTCAGGCACAGATACGCAGTATTTT
CASSFLSGTDTQYF
>TRBV7-9|TRBD1|few|TRBJ2-7
TGTGCCAGCAGCTCGAGGGACAGGGGAACTCTCTACGAGCAGTACTTC
CASSSRDRGTLYEQYF
>TRBV5-1|-|few|TRBJ2-1
TGCGCCAGCAGCTTGGGCCGGGACGGACACAATGAGCAGTTCTTC
CASSLGRDGHNEQFF
>TRBV7-9|-|-|TRBJ2-7
TGTGCCAGCGGCTACCGGTACGAGCAGTACTTC
CASGYRYEQYF
>TRBV3-1/TRBV3-2|TRBD2|-|TRBJ2-5
TGTGCCAGCAGCCAAGTTGGGGAGGGTACGGAGACCCAGTACTTC
CASSQVGEGTETQYF
>TRBV10-2|-|-|TRBJ1-3
TGCGCCAGTAACGATTTCTCTGGAAACACCATATATTTT
CASNDFSGNTIYF
>TRBV3-1/TRBV3-2|TRBD2|-|TRBJ2-7
TGTGCCAGCAGCGGGTTACGGACTAGGGCCTACGAGCAGTACTTC
CASSGLRTRAYEQYF
>TRBV15|-|-|TRBJ2-3
TGTGCCACCAGCCCCCAACCCGGGCCAAGCACAGATACGCAGTATTTT
CATSPQPGPSTDTQYF
>TRBV24-1|-|few|TRBJ2-3
TGTGCCACCAGTGAACCGGGACTGTCAGATACGCAGTATTTT
CATSEPGLSDTQYF
>TRBV28|-|-|TRBJ1-2
TGTGCCAGCAGAAGACAGGTTTACGGCTACACCTTC
CASRRQVYGYTF
>TRBV4-2|-|-|TRBJ1-1
TGTGCCAGCAGCCCAGGGTTGGGGGGCGGGTTGACTGAAGCTTTCTTT
CASSPGLGGGLTEAFF
>TRBV19|-|-|TRBJ2-3
TGTGCCAGTAGTCAGGGACTTCGCACAGATACGCAGTATTTT
CASSQGLRTDTQYF
>TRBV7-9|-|-|TRBJ2-7
TGTGCCAGCAGCCCCAGACTGGGGGTCTACGAGCAGTACTTC
CASSPRLGVYEQYF
>TRBV24-1|-|-|TRBJ2-1
TGTGCCACCAGTGAGTACAATGAGCAGTTCTTC
CATSEYNEQFF
>TRBV6-5|TRBD2|-|TRBJ2-3
TGTGCCAGCAGTTCTAGCGGGAGTGACACAGATACGCAGTATTTT
CASSSSGSDTDTQYF
>TRBV28|-|-|TRBJ1-5
TGTGCCAGCAGTGTCAACAGGGCGGGGCAGCCCCAGCATTTT
CASSVNRAGQPQHF
>TRBV19|TRBD1|-|TRBJ2-1
TGTGCCAGTGCCGGGGACAGGGGGCTTGTCAATGAGCAGTTCTTC
CASAGDRGLVNEQFF
>TRBV6-5|-|-|TRBJ2-7
TGTGCCAGCAGGTCTACCAGGGGGACTACCTACGAGCAGTACTTC
CASRSTRGTTYEQYF
>TRBV6-1|-|-|TRBJ1-3
TGTGCCAGCAGTGAACCGGGGTCAGGCTCTGGAAACACCATATATTTT
CASSEPGSGSGNTIYF
>TRBV7-2|TRBD1|-|TRBJ1-5
TGTGCCAGCAGCTTGAAGACAGGGAGGAATCAGCCCCAGCATTTT
CASSLKTGRNQPQHF
>TRBV7-6|TRBD1|-|TRBJ1-3
TGTGCCAGCAGCTTTCCAGGGGGTAATGGAAACACCATATATTTT
CASSFPGGNGNTIYF
>TRBV2|-|few|TRBJ2-7
TGTGCGAGCACGGCGGGCTACGAGCAGTACTTC
CASTAGYEQYF
>TRBV7-8|-|-|TRBJ1-3
TGTGCCAGCAGCTTAGGGGCGTCCTCTCGGGGTGGAAACACCATATATTTT
CASSLGASSRGGNTIYF
>TRBV2|TRBD1|-|TRBJ1-5
TGTGCCAGCAGCGTAACGGGACAGGGGGGTCAGCCCCAGCATTTT
CASSVTGQGGQPQHF
>TRBV11-2|TRBD1|-|TRBJ1-1
TGTGCCAGCAGCTTAGGCAGGGGGCTAAAGAACACTGAAGCTTTCTTT
CASSLGRGLKNTEAFF
>TRBV11-2|-|-|TRBJ2-7
TGTGCCAGCAGCCCCGGTGCCCCCTACGAGCAGTACTTC
CASSPGAPYEQYF
>TRBV27|-|-|TRBJ1-6
TGTGCCAGCAGTACCAATGGTTCACCCCTCCACTTT
CASSTNGSPLHF
>TRBV6-5|-|-|TRBJ1-3
TGTGCCAGCACCGTTGGCAGGGGCCTCGTAAACACCATATATTTT
CASTVGRGLVNTIYF
>TRBV24-1|-|-|TRBJ1-2
TGTGCCACTAGATCGGGACCCCCTAACTATGGCTACACCTTC
CATRSGPPNYGYTF